This T cell receptor beta chain was retrieved from a study of CD8 T cells in ankylosing spondylitis. TCRdb analysed the 5' RACE reads with MiXCR anew, one entry per CDR3 protein. The sample holds under 150,000 distinct CDR3 sequences; about 8% are singletons and the top ten take 6% to 9.5%. CDR3 length equals 14 residues. CDR1 and CDR2 (germline): MNHEY, SVGEGT. V lost 3 bases to trimming and J lost 3 bases, with 9 bases between them. In this sample, this clonotype turned up a few times. What was sequenced was synovial fluid, either unsorted or a sorted T cell fraction (not recorded which). V and J are TRBV6-2 or TRBV6-3 and TRBJ2-1; tentative D call: TRBD1 (6 bases). This TCR came from a male donor with ankylosing spondylitis. CDR3 sequence: CASSYLTGYNEQFF. In DNA form, the CDR3 reads TGTGCCAGCAGTTATCTGACAGGCTACAATGAGCAGTTCTTC.